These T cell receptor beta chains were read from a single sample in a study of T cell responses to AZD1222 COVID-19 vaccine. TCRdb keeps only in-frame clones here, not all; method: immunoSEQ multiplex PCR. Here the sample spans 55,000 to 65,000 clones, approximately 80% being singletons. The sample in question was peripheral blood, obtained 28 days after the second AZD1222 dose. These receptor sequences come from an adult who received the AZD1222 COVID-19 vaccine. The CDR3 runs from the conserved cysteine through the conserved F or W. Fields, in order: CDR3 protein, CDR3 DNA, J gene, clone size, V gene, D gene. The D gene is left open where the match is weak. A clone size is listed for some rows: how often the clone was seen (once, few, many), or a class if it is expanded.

cdr3_aa: CASSLTGTGAGTDTQYF
cdr3_nt: TGTGCCAGCAGCTTAACCGGGACAGGGGCCGGCACAGATACGCAGTATTTT
j_call: TRBJ2-3
clone_size: -
v_call: TRBV7-3
d_call: TRBD1

cdr3_aa: CASSEEGRKLFF
cdr3_nt: TGTGCCAGCAGTGAAGAGGGGAGAAAACTGTTTTTT
j_call: TRBJ1-4
clone_size: -
v_call: TRBV25-1
d_call: -

cdr3_aa: CASSIMSTVNTEAFF
cdr3_nt: TGTGCCAGTAGTATAATGAGTACAGTGAACACTGAAGCTTTCTTT
j_call: TRBJ1-1
clone_size: once
v_call: TRBV19
d_call: -

cdr3_aa: CATRDNSGNTIYF
cdr3_nt: TGTGCCACCCGGGACAACTCGGGAAACACCATATATTTT
j_call: TRBJ1-3
clone_size: once
v_call: TRBV19
d_call: -

cdr3_aa: CATGTGGSGYTF
cdr3_nt: TGTGCCACCGGCACGGGGGGAAGTGGCTACACCTTC
j_call: TRBJ1-2
clone_size: -
v_call: TRBV5-4
d_call: -

cdr3_aa: CASSQSAVVSPLHF
cdr3_nt: TGTGCCAGCAGCCAATCAGCAGTAGTCTCACCCCTCCACTTT
j_call: TRBJ1-6
clone_size: -
v_call: TRBV3-1/TRBV3-2
d_call: -

cdr3_aa: CARHQQVAEAFF
cdr3_nt: TGTGCCCGACACCAGCAAGTTGCTGAAGCTTTCTTT
j_call: TRBJ1-1
clone_size: -
v_call: TRBV9
d_call: -

cdr3_aa: CASSGRHGEAFF
cdr3_nt: TGTGCCAGCAGTGGACGGCACGGAGAAGCTTTCTTT
j_call: TRBJ1-1
clone_size: -
v_call: TRBV2
d_call: -

cdr3_aa: CASTIGTGNTIYF
cdr3_nt: TGTGCCAGCACCATCGGGACTGGAAACACCATATATTTT
j_call: TRBJ1-3
clone_size: -
v_call: TRBV6-5
d_call: -

cdr3_aa: CASSRLIRQGSEQFF
cdr3_nt: TGTGCCAGCAGTCGGCTTATACGACAGGGCAGTGAGCAGTTCTTC
j_call: TRBJ2-1
clone_size: -
v_call: TRBV6-5
d_call: TRBD1

cdr3_aa: CASSRRGDRDYEQYF
cdr3_nt: TGTGCCAGCAGTCGCCGGGGGGACAGGGACTACGAGCAGTACTTC
j_call: TRBJ2-7
clone_size: -
v_call: TRBV6-2/TRBV6-3
d_call: TRBD1

cdr3_aa: CASGALDRVISYEQYF
cdr3_nt: TGCGCCAGCGGGGCCCTAGACAGGGTTATTTCCTACGAGCAGTACTTC
j_call: TRBJ2-7
clone_size: -
v_call: TRBV23-1
d_call: TRBD1

cdr3_aa: CASSYPGTGVGYTF
cdr3_nt: TGTGCCAGCAGTTACCCTGGGACAGGGGTTGGCTACACCTTC
j_call: TRBJ1-2
clone_size: medium-sized
v_call: TRBV6-6
d_call: TRBD1

cdr3_aa: CASSKGGLRGNTIYF
cdr3_nt: TGTGCCAGCAGCAAAGGGGGGCTTAGGGGAAACACCATATATTTT
j_call: TRBJ1-3
clone_size: -
v_call: TRBV21-1
d_call: -

cdr3_aa: CASSIEISFQETQYF
cdr3_nt: TGTGCCAGTAGTATAGAAATTTCTTTCCAAGAGACCCAGTACTTC
j_call: TRBJ2-5
clone_size: -
v_call: TRBV19
d_call: -

cdr3_aa: CASRGTSGRPRMQFF
cdr3_nt: TGTGCCAGCAGGGGGACTAGCGGGAGACCCCGTATGCAGTTCTTC
j_call: TRBJ2-1
clone_size: few
v_call: TRBV2
d_call: TRBD2

cdr3_aa: CASSQVSGTVINTEAFF
cdr3_nt: TGTGCCAGCAGCCAAGTGTCCGGGACGGTTATTAACACTGAAGCTTTCTTT
j_call: TRBJ1-1
clone_size: -
v_call: TRBV14
d_call: -

cdr3_aa: CASSLWDTSYGYTF
cdr3_nt: TGTGCCAGCAGCTTGTGGGACACTTCCTATGGCTACACCTTC
j_call: TRBJ1-2
clone_size: -
v_call: TRBV7-2
d_call: -

cdr3_aa: CASSYLGQQETQYF
cdr3_nt: TGTGCCAGCAGTTACCTGGGACAGCAAGAGACCCAGTACTTC
j_call: TRBJ2-5
clone_size: -
v_call: TRBV6-5
d_call: TRBD1

cdr3_aa: CASKRQDQETQYF
cdr3_nt: TGTGCCAGTAAACGACAGGACCAAGAGACCCAGTACTTC
j_call: TRBJ2-5
clone_size: few
v_call: TRBV19
d_call: -

cdr3_aa: CATQMGQLNTGELFF
cdr3_nt: TGTGCCACCCAAATGGGACAGTTGAACACCGGGGAGCTGTTTTTT
j_call: TRBJ2-2
clone_size: few
v_call: TRBV24-1
d_call: TRBD1

cdr3_aa: CASSRGQGSSYEQYF
cdr3_nt: TGCGCCAGCAGCCGTGGACAGGGGAGCTCCTACGAGCAGTACTTC
j_call: TRBJ2-7
clone_size: -
v_call: TRBV5-1
d_call: TRBD1

cdr3_aa: CASISRYSSGNTIYF
cdr3_nt: TGTGCCAGCATCTCAAGGTATTCCTCTGGAAACACCATATATTTT
j_call: TRBJ1-3
clone_size: once
v_call: TRBV28
d_call: -

cdr3_aa: CASSLGSVLAKNIQYF
cdr3_nt: TGTGCCAGCAGCTTAGGGAGCGTACTAGCCAAAAACATTCAGTACTTC
j_call: TRBJ2-4
clone_size: -
v_call: TRBV7-2
d_call: -

cdr3_aa: CASRLNTDTQYF
cdr3_nt: TGTGCCAGCAGGTTGAATACAGATACGCAGTATTTT
j_call: TRBJ2-3
clone_size: medium-sized
v_call: TRBV6-5
d_call: -

cdr3_aa: CASSFVENLAKNIQYF
cdr3_nt: TGTGCCAGCAGCTTTGTGGAGAACTTAGCCAAAAACATTCAGTACTTC
j_call: TRBJ2-4
clone_size: -
v_call: TRBV5-6
d_call: -